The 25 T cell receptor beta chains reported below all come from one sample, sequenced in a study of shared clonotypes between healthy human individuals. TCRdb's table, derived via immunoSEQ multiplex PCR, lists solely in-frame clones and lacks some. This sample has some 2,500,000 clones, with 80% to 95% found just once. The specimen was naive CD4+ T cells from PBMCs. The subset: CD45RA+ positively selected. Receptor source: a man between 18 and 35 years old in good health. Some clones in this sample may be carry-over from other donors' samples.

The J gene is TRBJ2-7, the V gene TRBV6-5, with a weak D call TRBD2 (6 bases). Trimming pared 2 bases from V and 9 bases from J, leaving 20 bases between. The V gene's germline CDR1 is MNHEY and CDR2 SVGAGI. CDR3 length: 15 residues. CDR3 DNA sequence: TGTGCCAGCAGTTACGAGGATGGAGGGCCCGGGGGGCAGTACTTC. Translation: CASSYEDGGPGGQYF.

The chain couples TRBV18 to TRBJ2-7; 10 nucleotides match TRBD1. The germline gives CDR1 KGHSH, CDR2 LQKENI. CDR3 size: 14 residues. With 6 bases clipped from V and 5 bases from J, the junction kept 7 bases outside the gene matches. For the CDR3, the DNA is TGTGCCAGCTCCCGACAGGGGGCCCCTAACGAGCAGTACTTC. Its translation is CASSRQGAPNEQYF. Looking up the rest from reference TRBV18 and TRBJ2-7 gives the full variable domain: NAGVMQNPRHLVRRRGQEARLRCSPMKGHSHVYWYRQLPEEGLKFMVYLQKENIIDESGMPKERFSAEFPKEGPSILRIQQVVRGDSAAYFCASSRQGAPNEQYFGPGTRLTVT.

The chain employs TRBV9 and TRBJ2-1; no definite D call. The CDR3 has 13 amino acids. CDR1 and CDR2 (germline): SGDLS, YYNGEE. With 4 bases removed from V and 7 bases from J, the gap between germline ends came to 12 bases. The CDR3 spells CASSFTTGNEQFF. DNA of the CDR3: TGTGCCAGCAGCTTTACCACCGGGAATGAGCAGTTCTTC.

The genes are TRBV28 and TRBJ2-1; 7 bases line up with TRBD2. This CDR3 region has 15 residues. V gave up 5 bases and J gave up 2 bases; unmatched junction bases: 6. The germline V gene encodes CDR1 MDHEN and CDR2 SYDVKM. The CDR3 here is CASSPGLVAYNEQFF. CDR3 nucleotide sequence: TGTGCCAGCAGTCCCGGACTAGTAGCCTACAATGAGCAGTTCTTC.

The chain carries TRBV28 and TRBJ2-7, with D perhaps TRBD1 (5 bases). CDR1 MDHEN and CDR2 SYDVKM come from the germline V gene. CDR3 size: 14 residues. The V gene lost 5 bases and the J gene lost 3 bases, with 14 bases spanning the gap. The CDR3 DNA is TGTGCCAGCAGTCGCTGGGGCATTATCTACGAGCAGTACTTC. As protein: CASSRWGIIYEQYF.

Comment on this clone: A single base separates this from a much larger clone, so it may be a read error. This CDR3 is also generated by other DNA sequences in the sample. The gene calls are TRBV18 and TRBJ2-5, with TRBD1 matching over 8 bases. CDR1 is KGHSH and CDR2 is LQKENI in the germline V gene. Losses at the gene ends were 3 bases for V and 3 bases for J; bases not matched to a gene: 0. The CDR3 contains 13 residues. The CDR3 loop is CASSPGQEETQYF. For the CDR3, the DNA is TGTGCCAGCTCACCGGGACAGGAAGAGACCCAGTACTTC.

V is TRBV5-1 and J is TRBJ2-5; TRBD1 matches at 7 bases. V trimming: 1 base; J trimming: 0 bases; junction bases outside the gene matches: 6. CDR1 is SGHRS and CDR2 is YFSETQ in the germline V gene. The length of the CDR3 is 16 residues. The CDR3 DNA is TGCGCCAGCAGCTTGTTGTCAGGGGGAAACCAAGAGACCCAGTACTTC. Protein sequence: CASSLLSGGNQETQYF.

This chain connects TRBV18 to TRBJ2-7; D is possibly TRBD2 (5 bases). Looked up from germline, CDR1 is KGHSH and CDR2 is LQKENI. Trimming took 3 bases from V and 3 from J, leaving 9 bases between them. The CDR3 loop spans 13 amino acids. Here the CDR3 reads CASSPDEGYEQYF. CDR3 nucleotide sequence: TGTGCCAGCTCACCGGACGAGGGCTACGAGCAGTACTTC. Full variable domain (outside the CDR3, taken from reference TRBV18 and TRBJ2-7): NAGVMQNPRHLVRRRGQEARLRCSPMKGHSHVYWYRQLPEEGLKFMVYLQKENIIDESGMPKERFSAEFPKEGPSILRIQQVVRGDSAAYFCASSPDEGYEQYFGPGTRLTVT.

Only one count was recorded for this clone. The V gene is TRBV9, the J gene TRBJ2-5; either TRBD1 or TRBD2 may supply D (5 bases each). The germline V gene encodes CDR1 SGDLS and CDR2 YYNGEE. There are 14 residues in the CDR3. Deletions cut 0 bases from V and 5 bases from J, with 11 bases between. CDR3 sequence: CASSVAAGTETQYF. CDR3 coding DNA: TGTGCCAGCAGCGTAGCAGCAGGGACGGAGACCCAGTACTTC.

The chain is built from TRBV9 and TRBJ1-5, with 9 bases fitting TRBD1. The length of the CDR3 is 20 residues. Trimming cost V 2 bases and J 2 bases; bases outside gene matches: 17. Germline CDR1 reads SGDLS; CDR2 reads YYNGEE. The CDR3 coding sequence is TGTGCCAGCAGCGTCTTACCCAATTACAGGGGGCGTGAGGGCAATCAGCCCCAGCATTTT. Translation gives CASSVLPNYRGREGNQPQHF. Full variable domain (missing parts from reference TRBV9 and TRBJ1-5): DSGVTQTPKHLITATGQRVTLRCSPRSGDLSVYWYQQSLDQGLQFLIQYYNGEERAKGNILERFSAQQFPDLHSELNLSSLELGDSALYFCASSVLPNYRGREGNQPQHFGDGTRLSIL.

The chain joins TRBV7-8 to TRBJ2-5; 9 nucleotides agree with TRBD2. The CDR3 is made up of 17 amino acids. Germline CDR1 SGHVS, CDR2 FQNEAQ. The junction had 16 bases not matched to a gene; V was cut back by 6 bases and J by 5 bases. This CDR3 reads CASRLGRGRAIGETQYF. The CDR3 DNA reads TGTGCCAGCAGACTAGGACGCGGGAGGGCCATCGGGGAGACCCAGTACTTC.

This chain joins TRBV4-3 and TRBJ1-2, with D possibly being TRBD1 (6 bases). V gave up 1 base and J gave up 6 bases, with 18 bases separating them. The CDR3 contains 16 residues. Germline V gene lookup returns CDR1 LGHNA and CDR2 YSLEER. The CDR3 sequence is CASSQGLGGMGDGYTF. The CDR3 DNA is TGCGCCAGCAGCCAAGGTTTGGGGGGCATGGGCGATGGCTACACCTTC.

DNA of the CDR3: TGCAGTGCCTCAAAAGGCGAGCAGTACTTC. Its protein product is CSASKGEQYF. The genes are TRBV20-1 and TRBJ2-7; no reliable D call. Per germline, CDR1 DFQATT and CDR2 SNEGSKA (reference sequence). The CDR3 runs to 10 residues. V dropped 6 bases and J dropped 6 bases, with 9 bases sitting between them.

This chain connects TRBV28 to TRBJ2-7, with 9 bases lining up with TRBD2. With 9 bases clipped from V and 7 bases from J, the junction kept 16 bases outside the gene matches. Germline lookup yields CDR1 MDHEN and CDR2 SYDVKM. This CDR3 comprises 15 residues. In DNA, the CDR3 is TGTGCCAGTCAGGTTAGCGGGAGAGGGTCGAGTGAGCAGTACTTC. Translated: CASQVSGRGSSEQYF.

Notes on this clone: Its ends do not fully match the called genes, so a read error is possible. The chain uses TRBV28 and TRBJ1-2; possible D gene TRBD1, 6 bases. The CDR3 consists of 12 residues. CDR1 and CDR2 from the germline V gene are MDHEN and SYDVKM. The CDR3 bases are TGTGCCAGCAGTCTCCTCGGCAGGGGAATCGACTTC. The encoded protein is CASSLLGRGIDF.

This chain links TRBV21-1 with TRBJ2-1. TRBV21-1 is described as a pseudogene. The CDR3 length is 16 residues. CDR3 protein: CASSSELPEALNEQFF. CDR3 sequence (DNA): TGTGCCAGCAGCAGTGAGTTGCCGGAAGCCCTAAATGAGCAGTTCTTC.

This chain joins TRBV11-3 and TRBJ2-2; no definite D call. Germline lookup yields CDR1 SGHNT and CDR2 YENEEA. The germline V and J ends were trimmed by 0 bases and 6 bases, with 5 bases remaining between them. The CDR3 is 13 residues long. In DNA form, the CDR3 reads TGTGCCAGCAGCTTAGAGATGGCCGGGGAGCTGTTTTTT. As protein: CASSLEMAGELFF.

Written as DNA, the CDR3 is TGTGCCATCAGTGGCACTCCTTCCAAGCGGGAGAAAAACATTCAGTACTTC. Protein product: CAISGTPSKREKNIQYF. The chain recombines TRBV10-3 with TRBJ2-4; 8 bases are a match to TRBD2. Germline loops: CDR1 ENHRY, CDR2 SYGVKD. V lost 4 bases, J lost 4 bases, and 12 bases stayed unmatched. The CDR3 has 17 amino acids.

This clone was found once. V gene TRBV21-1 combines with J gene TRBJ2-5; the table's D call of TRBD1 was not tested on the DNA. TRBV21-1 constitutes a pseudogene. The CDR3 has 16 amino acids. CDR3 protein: CASSKVQGDYQETQYF. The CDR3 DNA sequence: TGTGCCAGCAGCAAAGTACAGGGGGATTACCAAGAGACCCAGTACTTC.

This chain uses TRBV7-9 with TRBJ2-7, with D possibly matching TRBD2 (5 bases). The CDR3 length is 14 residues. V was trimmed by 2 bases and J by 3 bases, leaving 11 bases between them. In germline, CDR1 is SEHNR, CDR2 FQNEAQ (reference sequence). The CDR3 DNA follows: TGTGCCAGCAGCTTATCGTCCGGACTCTACGAGCAGTACTTC. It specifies CASSLSSGLYEQYF.

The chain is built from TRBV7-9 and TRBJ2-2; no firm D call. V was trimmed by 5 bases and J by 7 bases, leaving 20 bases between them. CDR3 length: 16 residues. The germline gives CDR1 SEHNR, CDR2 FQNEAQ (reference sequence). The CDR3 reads CASSPRRPVGNGELFF. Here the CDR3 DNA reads TGTGCCAGCAGCCCACGTCGACCGGTGGGGAACGGGGAGCTGTTTTTT. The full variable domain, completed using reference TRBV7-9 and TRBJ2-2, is DTGVSQNPRHKITKRGQNVTFRCDPISEHNRLYWYRQTLGQGPEFLTYFQNEAQLEKSRLLSDRFSAERPKGSFSTLEIQRTEQGDSAMYLCASSPRRPVGNGELFFGEGSRLTVL.

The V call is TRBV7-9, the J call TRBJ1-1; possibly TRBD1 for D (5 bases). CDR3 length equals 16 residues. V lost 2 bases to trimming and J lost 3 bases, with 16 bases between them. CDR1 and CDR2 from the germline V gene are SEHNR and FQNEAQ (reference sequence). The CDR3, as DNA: TGTGCCAGCAGCTTAAGGGCGAGGGGTTGGGACACTGAAGCTTTCTTT. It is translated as CASSLRARGWDTEAFF.

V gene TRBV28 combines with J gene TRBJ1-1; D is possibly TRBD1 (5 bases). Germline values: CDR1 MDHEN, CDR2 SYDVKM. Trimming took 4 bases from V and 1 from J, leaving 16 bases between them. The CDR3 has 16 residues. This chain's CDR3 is CASSWAFAGPNTEAFF. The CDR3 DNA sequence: TGTGCCAGCAGTTGGGCCTTTGCGGGGCCGAACACTGAAGCTTTCTTT.

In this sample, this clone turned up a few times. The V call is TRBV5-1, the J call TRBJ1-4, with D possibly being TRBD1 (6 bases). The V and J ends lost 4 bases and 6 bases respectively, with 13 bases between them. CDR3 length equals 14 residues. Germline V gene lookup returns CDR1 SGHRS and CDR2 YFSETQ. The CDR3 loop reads CASSVVPGDEKLFF. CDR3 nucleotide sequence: TGCGCCAGCAGCGTAGTTCCAGGGGATGAAAAACTGTTTTTT.

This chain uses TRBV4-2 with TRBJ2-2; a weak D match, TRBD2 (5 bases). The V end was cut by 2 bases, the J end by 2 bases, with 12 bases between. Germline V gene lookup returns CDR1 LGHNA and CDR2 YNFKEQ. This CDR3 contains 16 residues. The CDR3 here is CASSQQWRINTGELFF. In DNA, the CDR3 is TGTGCCAGCAGCCAACAATGGAGGATTAACACCGGGGAGCTGTTTTTT.